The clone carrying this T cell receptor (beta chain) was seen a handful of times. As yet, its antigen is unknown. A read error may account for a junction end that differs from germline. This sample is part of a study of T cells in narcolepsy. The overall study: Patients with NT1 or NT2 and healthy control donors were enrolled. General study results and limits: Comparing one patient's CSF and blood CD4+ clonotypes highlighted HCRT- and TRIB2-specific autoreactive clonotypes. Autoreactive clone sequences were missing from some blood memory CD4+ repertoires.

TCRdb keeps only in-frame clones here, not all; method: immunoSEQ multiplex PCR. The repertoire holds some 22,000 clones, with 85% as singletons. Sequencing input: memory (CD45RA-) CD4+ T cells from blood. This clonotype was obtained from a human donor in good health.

In DNA, the CDR3 is TGTGCCAGCAGCCAAGATTGGGGACGCCCACCCTGGGACTTC. Its protein product is CASSQDWGRPPWDF. The chain employs TRBV14 and TRBJ2-7; either TRBD1 or TRBD2 may supply D (5 bases each). The length of the CDR3 is 14 residues. The germline V gene encodes CDR1 SGHDN and CDR2 FVKESK.